The 5 T cell receptor beta chains below come from one sample, sequenced in a study of T-cell memory formation after mild COVID-19. TCRdb fed the 5' RACE reads into MiXCR, producing one record per CDR3 protein. The sample lists approximately 410,000 distinct CDR3 sequences; less than 25% were seen once. The source material was PBMCs or a T cell subset sorted from them (not recorded which). These receptors were obtained from an adult woman who had mild COVID-19 (a few samples of this study predate the infection). Cell type and time point are not known.

This clonotype was seen a few times. This sequence joins TRBV6-5 and TRBJ2-7; D perhaps matches TRBD2 (5 bases). This CDR3 region has 13 residues. Germline V gene sequence: CDR1 MNHEY, CDR2 SVGAGI. The V end lost 4 bases, the J end lost 3 bases, and 10 bases lay between the germline ends. The CDR3 nucleotides read TGTGCCAGCAGTTCCAGCGGAAACTACGAGCAGTACTTC. Translating gives CASSSSGNYEQYF.

V usage is TRBV12-3 or TRBV12-4 and J usage is TRBJ1-2, with TRBD1 as a possible D gene (6 bases). This CDR3 has 14 residues. The V and J ends lost 2 bases and 6 bases respectively, with 13 bases between them. This CDR3 is CASSLNVRGDGYTF. The CDR3 DNA sequence: TGTGCCAGCAGTTTAAACGTCAGGGGAGATGGCTACACCTTC.

The chain joins TRBV5-1 to TRBJ2-1; 7 nucleotides match TRBD1. The CDR3 is 15 amino acids. V lost 4 bases, J lost 1 base, and 5 bases stayed unmatched. Germline V gene sequence: CDR1 SGHRS, CDR2 YFSETQ. The CDR3 nucleotides are TGCGCCAGCAGCAGAGACAGGGCTTCCTACAATGAGCAGTTCTTC. It encodes CASSRDRASYNEQFF.

This clonotype was counted only a few times. This chain links TRBV7-6 with TRBJ1-1; D is perhaps TRBD1 (5 bases). V was trimmed by 4 bases and J by 1 base, leaving 10 bases between them. This CDR3 region has 14 residues. CDR1 is SGHVS, CDR2 FNYEAQ, per germline. CDR3 nucleotides: TGTGCCAGCAGCTCCGGGGGGACGAACACTGAAGCTTTCTTT. Amino acid sequence: CASSSGGTNTEAFF.

This clonotype was seen repeatedly, ten times or more. The chain couples TRBV5-1 to TRBJ2-2; D is unclear. The CDR3 extends over 14 amino acids. The germline gives CDR1 SGHRS, CDR2 YFSETQ. Trimming pared 4 bases from V and 1 base from J, leaving 8 bases between. The CDR3 nucleotides are TGCGCCAGCAGCCCAGGAATGAACACCGGGGAGCTGTTTTTT. Translation: CASSPGMNTGELFF.